A selection of T cell receptor beta chains follows, all from one sample in a study of T cell changes during pregnancy in multiple sclerosis. Using immunoSEQ multiplex PCR, the repertoire was profiled, and TCRdb retains in-frame clones only, with some absent. Altogether tens of thousands of clones are present, around nine tenths being singletons, with the ten largest covering roughly 3.3%. The sample here was peripheral blood, taken after pregnancy. The receptors were gathered from a female donor in good health, enrolled as a control in a pregnancy study. The CDR3 runs from the conserved cysteine through the conserved F or W. A D gene is named only where the DNA matches it firmly. Some rows mark clone size as missing; the rest say once, few, many or name a class of expanded clone.

j_call,d_call,clone_size,v_call,cdr3_nt,cdr3_aa
TRBJ2-2,-,-,TRBV4-3,TGCGCCAGCAGCCTAGGGGGGCGGGAGAGGGCCGGGGAGCTGTTTTTT,CASSLGGRERAGELFF
TRBJ2-1,TRBD1,-,TRBV7-9,TGTGCCAGCAGGTCCCTCTCCCGGGACAGGGGGCCTTATGAGCAGTTCTTC,CASRSLSRDRGPYEQFF
TRBJ1-5,TRBD1,-,TRBV2,TGTGCCAGCAGCGGTCCCCCTCGGGACAGGGCCTCTTTTAGCAATCAGCCCCAGCATTTT,CASSGPPRDRASFSNQPQHF
TRBJ2-1,-,-,TRBV6-1,TGTGCCAGCAGCGGGATCGGATGGGATGAGCAGTTCTTC,CASSGIGWDEQFF
TRBJ2-1,-,once,TRBV2,TGTGCCAGCAGTGAAGGGGTCCTACAGGTGGGCAATGAGCAGTTCTTC,CASSEGVLQVGNEQFF
TRBJ1-1,TRBD1,-,TRBV27,TGTGCCAGCAGAGGGACAGGGTTTTTAGAAGCTTTCTTT,CASRGTGFLEAFF
TRBJ1-1,-,once,TRBV19,TGTGCCAGTAGTATTTTAATTTCGGCGGGGGGAGAAACTGAAGCTTTCTTT,CASSILISAGGETEAFF
TRBJ2-4,TRBD1,-,TRBV28,TGTGCCAGCAGTTTAGGACAGGAAAACATTCAGTACTTC,CASSLGQENIQYF
TRBJ2-7,-,-,TRBV7-2,TGTGCCAGCGCCAGGTCCTCCTACGAGCAGTACTTC,CASARSSYEQYF
TRBJ1-3,TRBD1,-,TRBV27,TGTGCCAGCAGTTTTGGCAGGGGGCGTGGAAACACCATATATTTT,CASSFGRGRGNTIYF
TRBJ2-6,TRBD2,-,TRBV6-4,TGTGCCAGCAGTGACTCCGTAGCGGGCCACTCTGGGGCCAACGTCCTGACTTTC,CASSDSVAGHSGANVLTF
TRBJ1-4,-,-,TRBV21-1,TGTGCCAGCAGCTCCCTCCCGCGACAGTATAATGAAAAACTGTTTTTT,CASSSLPRQYNEKLFF
TRBJ1-2,TRBD1,-,TRBV7-3,TGTGCCAGCAGCGAGACAGGGGCCCCCTTCTATGGCTACACCTTC,CASSETGAPFYGYTF
TRBJ2-3,-,-,TRBV2,TGTGCCAGCAGTGGCGGAGACAGTTTCACAGATACGCAGTATTTT,CASSGGDSFTDTQYF
TRBJ2-3,TRBD2,-,TRBV5-1,TGCGCCAGCAGCCCATCATGGACTAGCGTTTCATCGTCCACAGATACGCAGTATTTT,CASSPSWTSVSSSTDTQYF
TRBJ2-7,-,-,TRBV27,TGTGCCAGCGGTCACAGGATGGTAGGGCAGTACTTC,CASGHRMVGQYF
TRBJ2-5,TRBD1,-,TRBV19,TGTGCCAGTAGCCCCGGACAGGGGGAGTTAGAGACCCAGTACTTC,CASSPGQGELETQYF
TRBJ2-1,TRBD2,-,TRBV7-3,TGTGCCAGCAGCTTAGGCGGGACTAGCTTTTCGGAGCAGTTCTTC,CASSLGGTSFSEQFF
TRBJ1-2,-,few,TRBV28,TGTGCCAGCAGTTTAGGACAGTTCTATGGCTACACCTTC,CASSLGQFYGYTF
TRBJ2-7,TRBD2,once,TRBV5-6,TGTGCCAGCAGCTTTAGCGGGGGGGCTTACGAGCAGTACTTC,CASSFSGGAYEQYF
TRBJ1-6,TRBD1,-,TRBV27,TGTGCCAGCAGTACCGGGACAGGGTATGACCTCCACTTT,CASSTGTGYDLHF
TRBJ2-1,TRBD2,-,TRBV28,TGTGCCAGCACCTCTAGCGGGGGGGCCGGGGATGAGCAGTTCTTC,CASTSSGGAGDEQFF
TRBJ1-2,-,once,TRBV7-2,TGTGCCAGCAGCTTAGGTTGGACAGAAAACTATGGCTACACCTTC,CASSLGWTENYGYTF
TRBJ1-4,-,once,TRBV7-2,TGTGCCAGCAGCCGAGGACAGAATGAAAAACTGTTTTTT,CASSRGQNEKLFF
TRBJ2-3,-,-,TRBV4-3,TGCGCCAGCAGCGGAACAGGGAGCACAGATACGCAGTATTTT,CASSGTGSTDTQYF
TRBJ1-1,TRBD1,-,TRBV6-6,TGTGCCAGCAGTTACCCCGGGACAGGGGGCACTGAAGCTTTCTTT,CASSYPGTGGTEAFF
TRBJ1-6,-,-,TRBV30,TGTGCCTGTTCAGGGAACTATAATTCACCCCTCCACTTT,CACSGNYNSPLHF
TRBJ1-2,-,-,TRBV19,TGTGCGAGAAAGGGAGAACTTGACTATGGCTACACCTTC,CARKGELDYGYTF
TRBJ1-4,TRBD1,-,TRBV7-9,TGTGCCAGCAGCTATATGGACAGGGCAAATGAAAAACTGTTTTTT,CASSYMDRANEKLFF
TRBJ2-7,-,-,TRBV10-3,TGTGCCATCACTAGGACAGCCTACGAGCAGTACTTC,CAITRTAYEQYF
TRBJ2-3,TRBD2,-,TRBV19,TGTGCCAGTGCTCCAAGCGGGAGTCGGACAGATACGCAGTATTTT,CASAPSGSRTDTQYF
TRBJ2-5,TRBD1,-,TRBV6-5,TGTGCCAGCAGTACTAGACAGGGTAGTTTGTCCCAGTACTTC,CASSTRQGSLSQYF
TRBJ2-5,TRBD1,-,TRBV2,TGTGCCGATAGACAGGGAGCCCTCCAAGAGACCCAGTACTTC,CADRQGALQETQYF
TRBJ2-3,-,-,TRBV7-2,TGTGCCAGCACCTTTGACAGTTTCACAGATACGCAGTATTTT,CASTFDSFTDTQYF
TRBJ1-2,-,few,TRBV6-1,TGTGCCAGCAGTGTCCGGAGTGGCTACACCTTC,CASSVRSGYTF
TRBJ1-1,-,-,TRBV9,TGTGCCAGCAGCGTAGCTACAGGGTACAACACTGAAGCTTTCTTT,CASSVATGYNTEAFF
TRBJ1-4,-,-,TRBV15,TGTGCCACCAGCAGGGGCGGGGGCCTCACGGAAAAACTGTTTTTT,CATSRGGGLTEKLFF
TRBJ2-7,-,once,TRBV28,TGTGCCAGCAGTTTATTTGGTCCCTACTACGAGCAGTACTTC,CASSLFGPYYEQYF
TRBJ2-7,-,-,TRBV6-6,TGTGCCAGCAGTCATCGGACGGGGTACTACGAGCAGTACTTC,CASSHRTGYYEQYF
TRBJ1-1,-,-,TRBV6-1,TGTGCCAGCAGTGAAGCCGGGAGCTCCACTGAAGCTTTCTTT,CASSEAGSSTEAFF
TRBJ1-5,TRBD1,-,TRBV2,TGTGCCAGCAGTGCTGAGACAGGGAAACAGCCCCAGCATTTT,CASSAETGKQPQHF
TRBJ2-2,TRBD1,-,TRBV27,TGTGCCAGCAGTTTCGCCCGACAGGGGGGGACCGGGGAGCTGTTTTTT,CASSFARQGGTGELFF
TRBJ2-7,-,-,TRBV6-1,TGTGCCAGCAGTGAACTTACCCCATCGGTATACGAGCAGTACTTC,CASSELTPSVYEQYF
TRBJ1-5,TRBD1,once,TRBV5-4,TGTGCCAGCAGGTTCCTGGACAGGAGGGCCGACAATCAGCCCCAGCATTTT,CASRFLDRRADNQPQHF
TRBJ2-7,-,-,TRBV7-2,TGTGCCAGCAGCCTAGACGGGGGGCTGACCTACGAGCAGTACTTC,CASSLDGGLTYEQYF
TRBJ1-3,-,-,TRBV19,TGTGCCAGTAGGGCCGAATACTCTGGAAACACCATATATTTT,CASRAEYSGNTIYF
TRBJ2-5,-,-,TRBV4-1,TGCGCCAGCAGCCAAGATCAGAACCCCAGGGGACTACAAGAGACCCAGTACTTC,CASSQDQNPRGLQETQYF
TRBJ2-7,TRBD2,once,TRBV28,TGTGCCAGCAGACCGGCGGCGGGGGGGGTCTACGAGCAGTACTTC,CASRPAAGGVYEQYF
TRBJ1-1,TRBD1,-,TRBV7-8,TGTGCCAGCAGCTCCACCGGACAGGGGAGCACTGAAGCTTTCTTT,CASSSTGQGSTEAFF
TRBJ2-7,TRBD2,-,TRBV5-6,TGTGCCAGCAGCGGGACTAGCGGGGGGGCAGGGCAGTACTTC,CASSGTSGGAGQYF
TRBJ2-3,TRBD2,-,TRBV9,TGTGCCAGCTCCAGGGCGGGAGGGCCTCCAGATACGCAGTATTTT,CASSRAGGPPDTQYF
TRBJ1-1,TRBD1,-,TRBV5-1,TGCGCCAGCAGTCCGGGACAGAACATGAACACTGAAGCTTTCTTT,CASSPGQNMNTEAFF
TRBJ1-1,TRBD1,-,TRBV19,TGTGCCAGCCTGAGGGACAGTCGCACTGAAGCTTTCTTT,CASLRDSRTEAFF
TRBJ1-5,TRBD1,-,TRBV27,TGTGCCAGCAGACCAGACCCGGGACAGATCAATCAGCCCCAGCATTTT,CASRPDPGQINQPQHF
TRBJ1-1,TRBD1,-,TRBV5-5,TGTGCCAGCAGCCCTACCGGGACAGTGAACACTGAAGCTTTCTTT,CASSPTGTVNTEAFF
TRBJ1-6,-,-,TRBV13,TGTGCCAGCAGCTCATCCACAGGGCAATTTGGTTCACCCCTCCACTTT,CASSSSTGQFGSPLHF
TRBJ1-1,-,-,TRBV6-1,TGTGCCAGCAGTTCTCAGGGGTGGTCTGAAGCTTTCTTT,CASSSQGWSEAFF
TRBJ2-7,TRBD2,-,TRBV15,TGTGCCACCAGCAGAGATGCCCCTAGGACTAGCGGGAGTCGGGAGCAGTACTTC,CATSRDAPRTSGSREQYF